This is a list of T cell receptor beta chains from one sample in a study of cytomegalovirus exposure and HLA in healthy donors. The repertoire was sequenced with immunoSEQ multiplex PCR; TCRdb's copy has only in-frame clones and lacks some. The data hold under 60,000 clones, with approximately 80% observed a single time. Sequencing was done on a sample of PBMCs. All receptors derive from a woman between 35 and 50 years old in good health and CMV-seropositive. CDR3s include the opening cysteine and the closing phenylalanine or tryptophan. The D gene is left open where the match is weak. A row's size may be missing; if present it is once, few, many or a size class.

V: TRBV18
D: -
size: -
J: TRBJ2-7
DNA: TGTGCCAGCTCAGAACCTTTTATCTACGAGCAGTACTTC
CDR3: CASSEPFIYEQYF

V: TRBV2
D: -
size: -
J: TRBJ1-2
DNA: TGTGCCAGCAACCCCCAGGGTAACTATGGCTACACCTTC
CDR3: CASNPQGNYGYTF

V: TRBV6-6
D: -
size: -
J: TRBJ2-1
DNA: TGTGCCAGCAGACACTTGGTGGGGGTAGAGGGGGGGGGTCAGTTCTTC
CDR3: CASRHLVGVEGGGQFF

V: TRBV27
D: -
size: once
J: TRBJ2-5
DNA: TGTGCCAGCAGTTTGTATGGAGGGAAAGAGACCCAGTACTTC
CDR3: CASSLYGGKETQYF

V: TRBV6-5
D: TRBD1
size: -
J: TRBJ1-1
DNA: TGTGCCAGCAGGAAACAGGGGGCGAACACTGAAGCTTTCTTT
CDR3: CASRKQGANTEAFF

V: TRBV4-1
D: -
size: -
J: TRBJ1-1
DNA: TGCGCCAGCAGCCAAGATCAAGGGGGATGGACTGAAGCTTTCTTT
CDR3: CASSQDQGGWTEAFF

V: TRBV5-4
D: TRBD1
size: -
J: TRBJ2-7
DNA: TGTGCCAGCAGCCAAGAAGAGGGCCAGGGGGCCGGGGAGCAGTACTTC
CDR3: CASSQEEGQGAGEQYF

V: TRBV10-2
D: -
size: -
J: TRBJ2-7
DNA: TGCGCCAGCAGTAAAAGACAGGATGGAGGGCAGTACTTC
CDR3: CASSKRQDGGQYF

V: TRBV6-5
D: -
size: -
J: TRBJ1-6
DNA: TGTGCCAGCAGTTACCGCCGGGAGTTTGACTCACCCCTCCACTTT
CDR3: CASSYRREFDSPLHF

V: TRBV21-1
D: -
size: once
J: TRBJ1-1
DNA: TGTGCCAGCGCCCCCGCAGGGGCGGACACTGAAGCTTTCTTT
CDR3: CASAPAGADTEAFF

V: TRBV5-6
D: -
size: -
J: TRBJ1-2
DNA: TGTGCCAGCAGCTTGGGATCGGAGGAGGGCTACACCTTC
CDR3: CASSLGSEEGYTF

V: TRBV10-1
D: TRBD2
size: -
J: TRBJ2-3
DNA: TGCGCCAGCAGTGGGGACTACGCAGATACGCAGTATTTT
CDR3: CASSGDYADTQYF

V: TRBV6-6
D: -
size: few
J: TRBJ1-4
DNA: TGTGCCAGCAGTTACGTGGGAGGAAATGAAAAACTGTTTTTT
CDR3: CASSYVGGNEKLFF

V: TRBV5-4
D: TRBD1
size: -
J: TRBJ2-3
DNA: TGTGCCAGCAGCTACCCCGGGACAGGGGGGTCAGATACGCAGTATTTT
CDR3: CASSYPGTGGSDTQYF

V: TRBV18
D: -
size: -
J: TRBJ1-1
DNA: TGTGCCAGCTCACCGCCAGCAGGAAAAATGAACACTGAAGCTTTCTTT
CDR3: CASSPPAGKMNTEAFF

V: TRBV2
D: -
size: -
J: TRBJ2-1
DNA: TGTGCCAGCAGTGAAACGGGGGTATTGGATGAGCAGTTCTTC
CDR3: CASSETGVLDEQFF

V: TRBV6-6
D: TRBD1
size: few
J: TRBJ1-6
DNA: TGTGCCAGCAGGCCACAGGGGCTCAAATTTAATTCACCCCTCCACTTT
CDR3: CASRPQGLKFNSPLHF

V: TRBV11-2
D: -
size: -
J: TRBJ1-1
DNA: TGTGCCAGCAGCTTAGACGGAGGAGGCACTGAAGCTTTCTTT
CDR3: CASSLDGGGTEAFF

V: TRBV6-1
D: TRBD1
size: -
J: TRBJ1-2
DNA: TGTGCCAGCAGTGAACTTCCGGACAGGGCGGCTAACTATGGCTACACCTTC
CDR3: CASSELPDRAANYGYTF

V: TRBV18
D: -
size: -
J: TRBJ2-2
DNA: TGTGCCAGCTCACCGTTGGAGTTAAGCCCGAACACCGGGGAGCTGTTTTTT
CDR3: CASSPLELSPNTGELFF

V: TRBV7-9
D: TRBD2
size: -
J: TRBJ2-2
DNA: TGTGCCAGCAGCTTAATGGGGGGGACGAACACCGGGGAGCTGTTTTTT
CDR3: CASSLMGGTNTGELFF

V: TRBV30
D: TRBD1
size: -
J: TRBJ2-1
DNA: TGTGCCTGGAGGAGATCCGGGACAGGATACAATGAGCAGTTCTTC
CDR3: CAWRRSGTGYNEQFF

V: TRBV4-1
D: -
size: -
J: TRBJ1-2
DNA: TGCGCCAGCAGCCCTTCCTTGGAGGCAGGATCCGATGGCTACACCTTC
CDR3: CASSPSLEAGSDGYTF

V: TRBV11-2
D: -
size: -
J: TRBJ2-1
DNA: TGTGCCAGCAGCTTATATAAAGGCAGGGGCGTAGGCTCCTACAATGAGCAGTTCTTC
CDR3: CASSLYKGRGVGSYNEQFF

V: TRBV6-6
D: TRBD1
size: -
J: TRBJ2-2
DNA: TGTGCCAGCAGTGATGGACAGGGAGAGCCCGGGGAGCTGTTTTTT
CDR3: CASSDGQGEPGELFF

V: TRBV5-1
D: -
size: few
J: TRBJ2-2
DNA: TGCGCCAGCAGCGCCAGGCCGAACACCGGGGAGCTGTTTTTT
CDR3: CASSARPNTGELFF

V: TRBV6-5
D: -
size: -
J: TRBJ1-2
DNA: TGTGCCAGCAGCCCCGCGGGGGGGTTTAGGGATGGCTACACCTTC
CDR3: CASSPAGGFRDGYTF

V: TRBV19
D: -
size: -
J: TRBJ1-2
DNA: TGTGCCAGTAGTATCCGGGAGAACTATGGCTACACCTTC
CDR3: CASSIRENYGYTF

V: TRBV7-9
D: -
size: few
J: TRBJ2-3
DNA: TGTGCCAGCAGCTTGAGCTTACCGCAGTATTTT
CDR3: CASSLSLPQYF

V: TRBV10-2
D: -
size: -
J: TRBJ2-7
DNA: TGCGCCAGCAGTGAGTCGGGAGCGGCCGAGCAGTACTTC
CDR3: CASSESGAAEQYF

V: TRBV11-2
D: TRBD1
size: -
J: TRBJ1-6
DNA: TGTGCCAGCAGCCCGAGTAGAGGACAGGGGAATTCACCCCTCCACTTT
CDR3: CASSPSRGQGNSPLHF

V: TRBV19
D: -
size: -
J: TRBJ1-4
DNA: TGTGCCAGTAGTGAAGGGGGACGGGGTGAAAAACTGTTTTTT
CDR3: CASSEGGRGEKLFF

V: TRBV6-5
D: TRBD2
size: -
J: TRBJ2-1
DNA: TGTGCCAGCAGGCGGGGGACCGGACTCCACAATGAGCAGTTCTTC
CDR3: CASRRGTGLHNEQFF

V: TRBV10-3
D: TRBD1
size: -
J: TRBJ1-2
DNA: TGTGCCAGCTACGCAGGGGGCATCGGTGGCTACACCTTC
CDR3: CASYAGGIGGYTF